The source of this T cell receptor beta chain is a study of blood T cell repertoires in COVID-19. Across the study: Acute and convalescent COVID-19 samples came from the United States, Italy and Spain.

As originally analysed: Estimates of nucleated cell counts were drawn from the amplification of reference gene primers. Method: immunoSEQ multiplex PCR; TCRdb's copy keeps in-frame clones and lacks some. V, J and clone size are taken as reported in that table, and D and trimming were inferred from the DNA itself. The table records around 69,000 clones, roughly 79% of them present only once. The V end was cut by 5 bases, the J end by 7 bases, with 12 bases between. The CDR3 has 13 amino acids. V gene TRBV12-3 or TRBV12-4 combines with J gene TRBJ2-4; weak D call: TRBD1 (5 bases). The sequenced sample consisted of peripheral blood. This sequence was found in a woman aged 70-85 years with acute or convalescent COVID-19. The CDR3 DNA is TGTGCCAGCAGTCCGGACATGGCGAACATTCAGTACTTC. Its translation: CASSPDMANIQYF.